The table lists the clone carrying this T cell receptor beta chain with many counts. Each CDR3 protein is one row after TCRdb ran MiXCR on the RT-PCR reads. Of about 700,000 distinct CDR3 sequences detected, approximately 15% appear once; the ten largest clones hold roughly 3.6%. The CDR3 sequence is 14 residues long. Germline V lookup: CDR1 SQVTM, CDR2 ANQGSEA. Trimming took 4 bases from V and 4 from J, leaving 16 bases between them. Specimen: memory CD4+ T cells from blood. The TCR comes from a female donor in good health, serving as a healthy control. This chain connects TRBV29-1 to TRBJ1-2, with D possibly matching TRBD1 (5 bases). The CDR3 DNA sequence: TGCAGCGTTGGGGGGACCGCAACCGGCTATGGCTACACCTTC. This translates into CSVGGTATGYGYTF.